The next 11 T cell receptor beta chains were all read from a single sample in a study of blood T cells in healthy people across ages. Using a J-beta primer mix together with a sample-barcoded 5' primer, a second PCR was run for roughly 7 to 11 cycles. Using its own MiXCR run on the 5' RACE reads, TCRdb lists one record per CDR3 protein. The sample lists about 1,500,000 distinct CDR3 sequences, around 39% occurring once. The sample was blood. Receptors were obtained from a woman aged 18-29 years in good health.

This chain connects TRBV5-1 to TRBJ2-5; 7 bases are a match to TRBD1. Germline values: CDR1 SGHRS, CDR2 YFSETQ. The CDR3 is 14 amino acids. V dropped 8 bases and J dropped 11; count of bases not matched to a gene: 18. The CDR3 DNA follows: TGCGCCAGTCACCGGGACAGCACAAACAATGAGCAGTACTTC. Protein sequence: CASHRDSTNNEQYF.

In regard to this clonotype: A much larger clone differs by one base, so this may be a read error. The chain employs TRBV4-1 and TRBJ2-5; 9 nucleotides align to TRBD1. CDR3 length: 15 amino acids. The V segment lost 4 bases and the J segment 0 bases; nucleotides outside the gene matches: 3. Per the germline V gene, CDR1 is MGHRA and CDR2 is YSYEKL. CDR3 in amino acids: CASSRGDRDQETQYF. CDR3 sequence (DNA): TGCGCCAGCAGCCGAGGGGACAGGGACCAAGAGACCCAGTACTTC.

The chain has TRBV29-1 and TRBJ2-1, with TRBD2 as a possible D gene (7 bases). This CDR3 is 14 amino acids long. V lost 7 bases and J lost 2, with 15 bases in between. From germline, CDR1 is SQVTM and CDR2 ANQGSEA. The CDR3 region has the DNA TGCAGCGCGGCTGGGGGGGCTGCCTACAATGAGCAGTTCTTC. It codes for CSAAGGAAYNEQFF.

V usage is TRBV25-1 and J usage is TRBJ1-4; 7 bases align to TRBD1. The CDR3 has 16 residues. Germline V CDR1 and CDR2: MGHDK, SYGVNS. Germline trimming cut 3 bases from V and 14 bases from J; bases unmatched to any gene: 18. The CDR3 sequence: CASSDLTGTIGERLFF. The CDR3 DNA follows: TGTGCCAGCAGTGATTTGACAGGGACGATTGGGGAGCGGCTGTTTTTT.

The rearrangement links TRBV21-1 to TRBJ2-4. The J call is doubtful: the DNA matches TRBJ2-7 better. TRBV21-1 is given as a pseudogene. This CDR3 is built from 14 residues. The DNA for the CDR3 is TGTGCCAGCAGCAATCGAGAGGATCCAGGCGAGCAGTACTTC. Translation: CASSNREDPGEQYF.

The chain is built from TRBV28 and TRBJ2-1; D is unresolved. The CDR3 is 12 amino acids. Trimming left V 3 bases short and J 11 bases short, with 11 bases between. Germline CDR1 reads MDHEN; CDR2 reads SYDVKM. The CDR3 protein is CASSLSPGKQFF. The CDR3 coding sequence is TGTGCCAGCAGTTTGTCACCGGGTAAGCAGTTCTTC.

In this sample, this clonotype turned up many times. This chain links TRBV29-1 with TRBJ2-1; 10 bases agree with TRBD2. Looked up from germline, CDR1 is SQVTM and CDR2 is ANQGSEA. J was trimmed by 8 bases and V by 2 bases; bases with no gene match: 6. This CDR3 spans 14 amino acids. The CDR3, as DNA: TGCAGCGTTGAAACCTTTCTAGCGGGAGATGAGCAGTTCTTC. Translation: CSVETFLAGDEQFF.

This clonotype was detected ten times or more. V usage is TRBV7-2 and J usage is TRBJ2-3; D remains ambiguous. The CDR3 length is 12 residues. Between the trimmed V and J ends, which lost 3 bases and 2 bases, there was a span of 3 bases. The germline gives CDR1 SGHTA, CDR2 FQGNSA. The CDR3 nucleotides are TGTGCCAGCAGCTTCCACACAGATACGCAGTATTTT. Translated: CASSFHTDTQYF.

This clonotype appeared many times. The CDR3 DNA reads as TGTGCCAGCAGTTCCCGGGAGGGAGGAATCGGCTACACCTTC. It encodes CASSSREGGIGYTF. The chain employs TRBV12-3 or TRBV12-4 and TRBJ1-2; no clear D gene. With 4 bases removed from V and 8 bases from J, the gap between germline ends came to 17 bases. This CDR3 is 14 amino acids long.

The chain couples TRBV4-2 to TRBJ2-7; possibly TRBD2 for D (6 bases). V lost 4 bases to trimming and J lost 0 bases, with 13 bases between them. Germline V gene sequence: CDR1 LGHNA, CDR2 YNFKEQ. There are 15 residues in the CDR3. CDR3 DNA: TGTGCCAGCAGCCGAATTGCGGGAAACTCCTACGAGCAGTACTTC. The encoded protein is CASSRIAGNSYEQYF.

The chain links TRBV12-3 or TRBV12-4 to TRBJ2-3; D gene uncertain. There are 14 residues in the CDR3. With 5 bases removed from V and 3 bases from J, the gap between germline ends came to 12 bases. CDR3 in DNA: TGTGCCAGCAGTATCGGCAGCACTACAGATACGCAGTATTTT. Translating it yields CASSIGSTTDTQYF.